The 21 T cell receptor beta chains given below trace back to one sample, sequenced in a study of regulatory T cells in long-lasting Graves disease. Indicated time point: newly diagnosed GD, antithyroid drugs for less than 3 months. TCR sequences were obtained from RNA taken from PBMCs. Combining iRepertoire HTBI primers with Arm-PCR of CDR3 regions, the authors built TCR beta libraries. Via MiXCR, TCRdb re-called the multiplex PCR reads, giving one row per CDR3 protein. The sample has more than 450,000 distinct CDR3 sequences; more than 10% are singletons. The same sample was also used in a study of T cells in Graves' hyperthyroidism and ophthalmopathy.

The sequenced sample was peripheral blood mononuclear cells (PBMCs), obtained at new diagnosis, from a patient treated with antithyroid drugs. These TCRs come from a woman in her twenties or thirties with Graves disease.

The V call is TRBV24-1, the J call TRBJ2-7; TRBD2 is a possible D gene (6 bases). This CDR3 contains 14 residues. CDR1 is KGHDR and CDR2 is SFDVKD in the germline V gene. The V and J ends lost 2 bases and 3 bases respectively, with 10 bases between them. The CDR3 region is CATSDSGSFYEQYF. The CDR3 DNA is TGTGCCACCAGTGATTCCGGGAGTTTCTACGAGCAGTACTTC.

In its sample, this clonotype was seen many times. The rearrangement links TRBV12-5 to TRBJ2-2; TRBD1 or TRBD2 may be the D gene (5 bases each). The germline V gene encodes CDR1 LGHNT and CDR2 FRNRAP. The germline V and J ends were trimmed by 6 bases and 0 bases, with 11 bases remaining between them. There are 15 residues in the CDR3. The CDR3 DNA reads TGTGCTAGTGGCAGGGACGTGGCGAACACCGGGGAGCTGTTTTTT. Protein: CASGRDVANTGELFF.

This clonotype was counted only a few times. This chain connects TRBV24-1 to TRBJ1-5; weak D call: TRBD1 (5 bases). V was trimmed by 4 bases and J by 8 bases, leaving 14 bases between them. The CDR3 runs 14 residues. Germline V gene sequence: CDR1 KGHDR, CDR2 SFDVKD. The CDR3 here is CATSDRDSREPQHF. CDR3 DNA sequence: TGTGCCACCAGTGACCGGGACTCCAGAGAGCCCCAGCATTTT.

Ten or more counts support this clonotype. The chain carries TRBV7-2 and TRBJ2-7; D unresolved. Germline V gene sequence: CDR1 SGHTA, CDR2 FQGNSA. This CDR3 region has 14 residues. Trimming took 3 bases from V and 0 from J, leaving 9 bases between them. This CDR3 is CASSFLVPSYEQYF. CDR3 in DNA: TGTGCCAGCAGCTTCTTAGTACCCTCCTACGAGCAGTACTTC.

This clonotype was counted only a few times. CDR3 sequence (DNA): TGTGCCAGCAGCCAAAGACAGGGGGAGGTAAGCAATCAGCCCCAGCATTTT. It encodes CASSQRQGEVSNQPQHF. The gene calls are TRBV14 and TRBJ1-5, with 9 positions matching TRBD1. The CDR3 is 17 residues long. Per germline, CDR1 SGHDN and CDR2 FVKESK. The junction had 6 bases not matched to a gene; V was cut back by 2 bases and J by 1 base.

The chain has TRBV5-8 and TRBJ2-1, with D unclear. Germline V CDR1 and CDR2: SGHTS, YDEGEE. The CDR3 spans 15 residues. Trimming pared 3 bases from V and 1 base from J, leaving 11 bases between. The CDR3 reads CASSSPGRSYNEQFF. The CDR3 region has the DNA TGTGCCAGCAGCTCCCCTGGCCGGTCCTACAATGAGCAGTTCTTC.

This clonotype was seen many times. The chain couples TRBV18 to TRBJ2-1, with a tentative D call TRBD1 (6 bases). Trimming removed 4 bases from V and 5 bases from J, with 9 bases in between. The germline gives CDR1 KGHSH, CDR2 LQKENI. The CDR3 covers 13 residues. CDR3 DNA: TGTGCCAGCTCACGACAGGCAGACAATGAGCAGTTCTTC. Amino acids: CASSRQADNEQFF.

This clonotype was counted a few times. The chain links TRBV29-1 to TRBJ2-3, with D perhaps TRBD2 (5 bases). There are 17 residues in the CDR3. Trimming took 7 bases from V and 2 from J, leaving 25 bases between them. Germline CDR1 reads SQVTM; CDR2 reads ANQGSEA. CDR3 coding DNA: TGCAGCGGAATTCTCCCAAGAAGGACTTATCTCACAGATACGCAGTATTTT. It codes for CSGILPRRTYLTDTQYF.

This clonotype showed up many times. The chain carries TRBV7-9 and TRBJ2-1; D gene unclear. V was clipped by 5 bases and J by 6 bases, with 8 bases between them. The CDR3 runs 12 residues. Per germline, CDR1 SEHNR and CDR2 FQNEAQ (reference sequence). CDR3 in amino acids: CASSAYINEQFF. The CDR3 nucleotides are TGTGCCAGCAGCGCCTACATCAATGAGCAGTTCTTC.

This clonotype has a count of ten or more. The V gene is TRBV19, the J gene TRBJ2-1; no clear D. This CDR3 has 13 residues. V lost 5 bases, J lost 5 bases, and 10 bases lay in between. Germline lookup yields CDR1 LNHDA and CDR2 SQIVND (reference sequence). Here the CDR3 reads CASSRSKNNEQFF. The CDR3 region has the DNA TGTGCCAGTAGTCGATCTAAGAACAATGAGCAGTTCTTC.

The rearrangement links TRBV5-4 to TRBJ1-2, with D uncertain. The V end lost 1 base, the J end lost 6 bases, and 16 bases lay between the germline ends. CDR1 SGHNT and CDR2 YYREEE come from the germline V gene (reference sequence). The CDR3 sequence is 15 residues long. CDR3 amino acids: CASSLKVSGGDGYTF. CDR3 DNA sequence: TGTGCCAGCAGCTTGAAGGTTTCAGGAGGCGATGGCTACACCTTC. The entire variable domain, with the rest obtained from reference TRBV5-4 and TRBJ1-2, is as follows: ETGVTQSPTHLIKTRGQQVTLRCSSQSGHNTVSWYQQALGQGPQFIFQYYREEENGRGNFPPRFSGLQFPNYSSELNVNALELDDSALYLCASSLKVSGGDGYTFGSGTRLTVV.

This clonotype was seen many times. V is TRBV4-1 and J is TRBJ2-5, with TRBD2 matching 8 bases. Germline V gene data show CDR1 as MGHRA and CDR2 as YSYEKL. J lost 5 bases, V lost 1 base, and 12 bases had no gene match. The CDR3 has 17 residues. The CDR3 spells CASSQAPTGGRWETQYF. The DNA for the CDR3 is TGCGCCAGCAGCCAAGCCCCGACGGGGGGGCGCTGGGAGACCCAGTACTTC.

This clonotype was counted ten times or more. This rearrangement joins TRBV2 to TRBJ2-3, with a tentative D call TRBD2 (5 bases). The germline CDR1 and CDR2 sequences are SNHLY and FYNNEI. Trimming shortened V by 2 bases and J by 6 bases, and 15 bases separated the two germline ends. The CDR3 spans 15 residues. The CDR3 is CASSELGGWEDTQYF. The DNA for the CDR3 is TGTGCCAGCAGTGAACTAGGCGGTTGGGAGGATACGCAGTATTTT.

V and J are TRBV10-3 and TRBJ2-3; D tentatively reads TRBD1 or TRBD2 (6 bases each). V gave up 11 bases and J gave up 4 bases, with 13 bases separating them. Germline assignment: CDR1 ENHRY and CDR2 SYGVKD. The CDR3 is 12 residues long. The CDR3 spells CASRGRPDTQYF. CDR3 DNA: TGTGCCTCCCGGGGGCGACCAGATACGCAGTATTTT.

Many counts were recorded for this clonotype. The J gene is TRBJ2-1, the V gene TRBV11-2; TRBD1 aligns across 7 bases. V trimming: 1 base; J trimming: 0 bases; junction bases outside the gene matches: 3. This CDR3 region has 16 residues. From germline, CDR1 is SGHAT and CDR2 FQNNGV. The CDR3 coding sequence is TGTGCCAGCAGCTTAGTCCGGGACAGCTCCTACAATGAGCAGTTCTTC. It codes for CASSLVRDSSYNEQFF.

About this clonotype: The missing conserved phenylalanine or tryptophan at the end of this CDR3 makes a read error likely. This chain uses TRBV11-3 with TRBJ2-1, with TRBD2 as a possible D gene (6 bases). Trimming cost V 1 base and J 3 bases, with 10 bases left between them. The CDR3 is made up of 15 amino acids. Germline loops: CDR1 SGHNT, CDR2 YENEEA. The CDR3 is CASSLGGGVYNEQFI. The DNA for the CDR3 is TGTGCCAGCAGCTTAGGGGGAGGAGTCTACAATGAGCAGTTCATC.

This clonotype was seen ten or more times. V and J are TRBV10-2 and TRBJ2-1; D might be TRBD1 or TRBD2, each matching 6 bases. In germline, CDR1 is WSHSY, CDR2 SAAADI. V gave up 0 bases and J gave up 15 bases, with 18 bases separating them. The CDR3 runs to 14 residues. In nucleotides, the CDR3 is TGCGCCAGCAGTGAGTCGACAGGTCGGGGGACCCCGTTCTTC. Amino acid sequence: CASSESTGRGTPFF.

This clonotype was found many times. The rearrangement links TRBV7-8 to TRBJ1-6; 11 nucleotides line up with TRBD1. Looked up from germline, CDR1 is SGHVS and CDR2 is FQNEAQ. The V and J ends lost 6 bases and 0 bases, in that order; junction bases with no gene match: 13. This CDR3 has 20 amino acids. This chain's CDR3 is CASRWTGGGWKSSYNSPLHF. CDR3 sequence (DNA): TGTGCCAGCAGGTGGACAGGGGGCGGCTGGAAGAGCTCCTATAATTCACCCCTCCACTTT.

This clonotype has more than one count but fewer than ten. The chain uses TRBV6-5 and TRBJ2-5, with D perhaps matching TRBD1 or TRBD2 (5 bases each). V was cut by 4 bases and J by 2 bases, with 14 bases left in between. CDR3 length equals 15 residues. The germline V gene encodes CDR1 MNHEY and CDR2 SVGAGI. In DNA, the CDR3 is TGTGCCAGCAGTTCCGCCGGGACGGGACAAGAGACCCAGTACTTC. Translated, it gives CASSSAGTGQETQYF.

This chain links TRBV6-2 or TRBV6-3 with TRBJ1-4; TRBD1 might be the D (6 bases). Trimming cost V 0 bases and J 7 bases, with 21 bases left between them. Germline CDR1 is MNHEY and CDR2 is SVGEGT. CDR3 size: 18 residues. CDR3 DNA sequence: TGTGCCAGCAGTTACTCCCCCGGACAGAGGCGGGGTGGTGAAAAACTGTTTTTT. This sequence encodes CASSYSPGQRRGGEKLFF.

The chain is built from TRBV7-2 and TRBJ2-1; TRBD1 matches at 12 bases. The CDR3 length is 16 residues. The J segment lost 6 bases and the V segment lost 1 base, leaving 4 bases of the junction unmatched. The V gene's germline CDR1 is SGHTA and CDR2 FQGNSA. The CDR3 is CASSLGGTGGGNEQFF. DNA of the CDR3: TGTGCCAGCAGCTTAGGAGGGACAGGGGGCGGCAATGAGCAGTTCTTC.